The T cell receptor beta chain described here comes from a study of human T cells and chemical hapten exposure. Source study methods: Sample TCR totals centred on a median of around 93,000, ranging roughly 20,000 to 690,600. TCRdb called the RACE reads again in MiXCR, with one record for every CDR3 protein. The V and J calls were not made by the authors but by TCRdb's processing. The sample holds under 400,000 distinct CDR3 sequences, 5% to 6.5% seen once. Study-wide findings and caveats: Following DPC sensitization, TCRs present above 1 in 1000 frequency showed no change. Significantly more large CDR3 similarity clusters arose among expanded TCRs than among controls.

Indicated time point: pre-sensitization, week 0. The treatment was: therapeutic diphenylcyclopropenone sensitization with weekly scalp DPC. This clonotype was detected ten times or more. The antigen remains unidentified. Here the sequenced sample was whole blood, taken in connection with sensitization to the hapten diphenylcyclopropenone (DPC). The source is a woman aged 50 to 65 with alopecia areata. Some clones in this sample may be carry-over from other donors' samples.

CDR3 amino acids: CSAKGPSSTDTQYF. The CDR3 nucleotides are TGCAGTGCTAAGGGACCTTCTAGCACAGATACGCAGTATTTT. The chain combines TRBV20-1 with TRBJ2-3, with D possibly called TRBD1 or TRBD2 (5 bases each). In germline, CDR1 is DFQATT, CDR2 SNEGSKA (reference sequence). This CDR3 is built from 14 residues. The V and J ends lost 4 bases and 0 bases respectively, with 11 bases between them.